Presented here are 14 T cell receptor beta chains from one specimen sequenced in a study of T cells in Graves' hyperthyroidism and ophthalmopathy. The TCR beta CDR3 regions underwent amplification using RNA transcripts as the source. First-round RT-PCR of the TCR CDR3 relied on the HTBI primer set. TCRdb ran MiXCR on the multiplex PCR reads and lists one entry per CDR3 protein. The sample lists about 330,000 distinct CDR3 sequences, about 13% occurring once. The sample was blood. Receptors were obtained from a woman in her thirties or forties with Graves' ophthalmopathy.

This clonotype was observed at least ten times. The V and J genes are TRBV18 and TRBJ2-7, with D maybe TRBD1 (5 bases). Trimming took 5 bases from V and 2 from J, leaving 13 bases between them. Germline-derived CDR1 and CDR2 are KGHSH and LQKENI. The CDR3 runs 14 residues. DNA for the CDR3: TGTGCCAGCTCAAGCCAGGGTGGGGCCTACGAGCAGTACTTC. Translation: CASSSQGGAYEQYF.

This clonotype occurred many times. The chain combines TRBV7-9 with TRBJ1-1, with D possibly being TRBD1 (5 bases). The CDR3 covers 15 residues. Germline CDR1 is SEHNR and CDR2 is FQNEAQ (reference sequence). V lost 5 bases and J 1 base, leaving 14 bases between the germline ends. CDR3 sequence: CASSPSRGRNTEAFF. CDR3 in DNA: TGTGCCAGCAGCCCTTCTAGGGGCAGGAACACTGAAGCTTTCTTT.

This clonotype appeared many times. This rearrangement joins TRBV7-6 to TRBJ2-6; TRBD1 might be the D (5 bases). The germline V gene has CDR1 SGHVS and CDR2 FNYEAQ. CDR3 length: 17 amino acids. V lost 2 bases and J lost 0, with 11 bases in between. CDR3 coding DNA: TGTGCCAGCAGCTTACCCCGACAGCACTCTGGGGCCAACGTCCTGACTTTC. As protein: CASSLPRQHSGANVLTF.

This clonotype was found many times. The chain has TRBV6-5 and TRBJ2-7; TRBD1 matches at 9 bases. V shed 4 bases and J 2 bases; nucleotides not matched to a gene: 3. CDR1 MNHEY and CDR2 SVGAGI come from the germline V gene. The CDR3 has 14 amino acids. CDR3 protein: CASSWDRATYEQYF. The DNA for the CDR3 is TGTGCCAGCAGTTGGGACAGGGCGACCTACGAGCAGTACTTC.

The rearrangement uses TRBV28 and TRBJ1-3; D is possibly TRBD1 (5 bases). The CDR3 consists of 14 residues. Germline CDR1 and CDR2: MDHEN and SYDVKM. Trimming took off 2 bases at V and 3 bases at J, with 8 bases between the two ends. The DNA for the CDR3 is TGTGCCAGCAGTTTAGACAGTGGTGGAAACACCATATATTTT. It yields the protein CASSLDSGGNTIYF.

J is TRBJ2-3 and V is TRBV5-1; TRBD2 matches at 10 bases. CDR3 length: 17 amino acids. Per germline, CDR1 SGHRS and CDR2 YFSETQ. V lost 4 bases and J lost 3; bases outside the gene matches: 11. The CDR3 loop is CASSTPLAGVITDTQYF. CDR3 DNA sequence: TGCGCCAGCAGCACCCCTCTAGCGGGGGTAATAACAGATACGCAGTATTTT.

This clonotype was counted only a few times. The junction does not match germline at one end; this may be a read error. The chain uses TRBV10-3 and TRBJ1-5; no definite D call. There are 11 residues in the CDR3. The germline gives CDR1 ENHRY, CDR2 SYGVKD. This CDR3 is CAIGMNQPRHF. CDR3 sequence (DNA): TGTGCCATCGGGATGAATCAGCCCCGGCATTTT.

V gene TRBV25-1 combines with J gene TRBJ2-7; D may match TRBD1 or TRBD2 (6 bases each). The germline CDR1 and CDR2 sequences are MGHDK and SYGVNS. This CDR3 has 14 residues. V lost 7 bases and J lost 4, with 17 bases in between. The CDR3 region has the DNA TGTGCCAGCAAGGGGGGCCCGGGCTATTACGAGCAGTACTTC. It codes for CASKGGPGYYEQYF.

This clonotype was recorded a few times. The chain couples TRBV19 to TRBJ1-6; weak D call: TRBD1 (6 bases). V was pared by 3 bases and J by 10 bases, with 16 bases between. This CDR3 contains 15 residues. Germline lookup yields CDR1 LNHDA and CDR2 SQIVND (reference sequence). This CDR3 reads CASSMMSGARSPLHF. For the CDR3, the DNA is TGTGCCAGTAGTATGATGTCGGGGGCGAGGTCACCCCTCCACTTT.

J is TRBJ1-2 and V is TRBV5-1; D gene ambiguous. Germline V gene lookup returns CDR1 SGHRS and CDR2 YFSETQ. The germline V and J ends were trimmed by 6 bases and 4 bases, with 22 bases remaining between them. This CDR3 spans 16 amino acids. CDR3 amino acids: CASMLGSGERAYGYTF. The CDR3 nucleotides read TGCGCCAGCATGTTAGGGAGCGGGGAGAGAGCCTATGGCTACACCTTC.

This clonotype has at least ten counts. V usage is TRBV6-1 and J usage is TRBJ1-1; no reliable D call. The germline V gene has CDR1 MNHNS and CDR2 SASEGT. The CDR3 contains 15 residues. Trimming pared 6 bases from V and 3 bases from J, leaving 17 bases between. CDR3 coding DNA: TGTGCCAGCAGCCAAACCGTGGGGTGGGACACTGAAGCTTTCTTT. Its translation is CASSQTVGWDTEAFF.

At least ten counts were recorded for this clonotype. This chain uses TRBV6-1 with TRBJ1-2, with 9 nucleotides matching TRBD1. In germline, CDR1 is MNHNS, CDR2 SASEGT. Trimming took 4 bases from V and 2 from J; bases not matched to a gene: 5. There are 15 residues in the CDR3. CDR3 DNA sequence: TGTGCCAGCAGTGCTGGACAGGGGACGAACTATGGCTACACCTTC. This translates into CASSAGQGTNYGYTF.

This clonotype showed up many times. The chain is built from TRBV6-5 and TRBJ1-5, with D tentatively TRBD1 (6 bases). Between the trimmed V and J ends, which lost 0 bases and 2 bases, there was a span of 8 bases. The germline CDR1 and CDR2 sequences are MNHEY and SVGAGI. This CDR3 has 15 amino acids. The CDR3 is CASSYSAGGNQPQHF. The CDR3 coding sequence is TGTGCCAGCAGTTACTCAGCAGGGGGCAATCAGCCCCAGCATTTT.

There are a few counts of this clonotype. The chain has TRBV19 and TRBJ1-6; D ambiguous. Germline assignment: CDR1 LNHDA and CDR2 SQIVND (reference sequence). V was clipped by 7 bases and J by 7 bases, with 11 bases between them. CDR3 length: 13 residues. CDR3 bases: TGTGCCAGTAATGAATCTAGGAATTCACCCCTCCACTTT. It yields the protein CASNESRNSPLHF.